The sequence of this T cell receptor (beta chain) was determined in a study of blood T cell repertoires in COVID-19. Overall study context: Samples came from the United States, Italy and Spain, spanning acute and convalescent COVID-19.

This clone showed up many times. Authors' data handling: Reference gene primer amplification in the assay estimated nucleated cell counts. Libraries were prepared by immunoSEQ multiplex PCR; TCRdb keeps only in-frame clonotypes and omits some of them. D and trimming come from the DNA, and the V and J calls and clone size come from that table. This sample has about 140,000 clones, with 80% to 85% found just once. The sequenced material came from peripheral blood. The source of this sequence is a human donor in a cohort sampled during active COVID-19.

In DNA, the CDR3 is TGTGCCAGCAGCTTAGGGGGGGAGCAAGAGACCCAGTACTTC. It specifies CASSLGGEQETQYF. J is TRBJ2-5 and V is TRBV7-9; TRBD2 might be the D (6 bases). Germline values: CDR1 SEHNR, CDR2 FQNEAQ (reference sequence). V was clipped by 1 base and J by 2 bases, with 8 bases between them. The CDR3 is 14 amino acids.